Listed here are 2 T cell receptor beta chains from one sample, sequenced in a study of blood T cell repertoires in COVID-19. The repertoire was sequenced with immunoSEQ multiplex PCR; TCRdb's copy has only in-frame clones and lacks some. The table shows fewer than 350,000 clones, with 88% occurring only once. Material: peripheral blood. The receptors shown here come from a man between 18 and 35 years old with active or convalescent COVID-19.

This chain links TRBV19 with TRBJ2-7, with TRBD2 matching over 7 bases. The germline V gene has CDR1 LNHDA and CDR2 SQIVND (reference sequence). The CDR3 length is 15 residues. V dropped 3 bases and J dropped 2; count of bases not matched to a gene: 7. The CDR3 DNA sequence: TGTGCCAGTAGTATTGTGGCGGGGGAGACCTACGAGCAGTACTTC. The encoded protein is CASSIVAGETYEQYF.

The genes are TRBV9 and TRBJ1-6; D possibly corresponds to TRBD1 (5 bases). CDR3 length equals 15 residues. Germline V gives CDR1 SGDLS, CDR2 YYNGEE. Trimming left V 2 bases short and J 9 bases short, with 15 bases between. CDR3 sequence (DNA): TGTGCCAGCAGCGTGAGTTATGGGGCTGGTTCACCCCTCCACTTT. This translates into CASSVSYGAGSPLHF.